These 18 T cell receptor beta chains came from one sample sequenced in a study of T cell responses to AZD1222 COVID-19 vaccine. Generated by immunoSEQ multiplex PCR, the TCRdb table keeps only in-frame clones and is missing some. The sample includes some 110,000 clones, around 89% of them seen just once. The sample was peripheral blood, taken on day 0 of AZD1222 vaccination. These receptor sequences come from an adult in good health.

The chain couples TRBV11-1 to TRBJ2-7, with D perhaps matching TRBD2 (6 bases). Trimming shortened V by 5 bases and J by 1 base, and 15 bases separated the two germline ends. Germline V gene lookup returns CDR1 SGHAT and CDR2 FQDESV (reference sequence). CDR3 length: 15 residues. CDR3 coding DNA: TGTGCCAGCAGCCACCGGGGGTCGAGGTCCTACGAGCAGTACTTC. Its translation is CASSHRGSRSYEQYF.

CDR3 sequence reads: CAWGYRVGHSEAFF. The CDR3 region has the DNA TGTGCCTGGGGCTACAGGGTGGGACACTCTGAAGCTTTCTTT. The genes are TRBV30 and TRBJ1-1; D may be TRBD1 (6 bases). V was trimmed by 5 bases and J by 6 bases, leaving 19 bases between them. This CDR3 region has 14 residues. CDR1 GTSNPN and CDR2 SVGIG come from the germline V gene (reference sequence). Full variable domain (rest looked up from reference TRBV30 and TRBJ1-1): SQTIHQWPATLVQPVGSPLSLECTVEGTSNPNLYWYRQAAGRGLQLLFYSVGIGQISSEVPQNLSASRPQDRQFILSSKKLLLSDSGFYLCAWGYRVGHSEAFFGQGTRLTVV.

The chain is built from TRBV5-1 and TRBJ2-1, with 14 bases fitting TRBD2. The V gene's germline CDR1 is SGHRS and CDR2 YFSETQ. This CDR3 is 16 amino acids long. The junction had 4 bases not matched to a gene; V was cut back by 4 bases and J by 4 bases. CDR3 in DNA: TGCGCCAGCAGCGTTCGACTAGCGGGAGGGTACAATGAGCAGTTCTTC. Translation: CASSVRLAGGYNEQFF.

J is TRBJ1-4 and V is TRBV6-5; 7 bases fit TRBD1. The ends lost 2 bases at V and 5 bases at J; junction bases unmatched: 5. Per the germline V gene, CDR1 is MNHEY and CDR2 is SVGAGI. The CDR3 is made up of 15 amino acids. As DNA, the CDR3 is TGTGCCAGCAGTTACCGACAGGGTCTAAATGAAAAACTGTTTTTT. Translating gives CASSYRQGLNEKLFF.

The gene calls are TRBV14 and TRBJ1-5; D might be TRBD1 (6 bases). V was cut by 0 bases and J by 9 bases, with 9 bases left in between. The CDR3 has 13 residues. Germline CDR1 is SGHDN and CDR2 is FVKESK. The CDR3 is CASSQDLTGPQHF. The CDR3 DNA is TGTGCCAGCAGCCAAGATCTGACAGGGCCCCAGCATTTT. Filled out from reference TRBV14 and TRBJ1-5, the complete variable domain reads EAGVTQFPSHSVIEKGQTVTLRCDPISGHDNLYWYRRVMGKEIKFLLHFVKESKQDESGMPNNRFLAERTGGTYSTLKVQPAELEDSGVYFCASSQDLTGPQHFGDGTRLSIL.

The chain has TRBV6-6 and TRBJ2-7; possible D gene TRBD1, 8 bases. V was pared by 5 bases and J by 3 bases, with 14 bases between. Germline CDR1 MNHNY, CDR2 SVGAGI (reference sequence). The CDR3 contains 14 residues. The CDR3 region is CASSHTGGVYEQYF. The CDR3 coding sequence is TGTGCCAGCAGTCACACAGGGGGGGTCTACGAGCAGTACTTC.

The sample holds a few counts of this clone. The rearrangement uses TRBV2 and TRBJ2-1; 12 bases are a match to TRBD2. Losses at the gene ends were 3 bases for V and 0 bases for J; bases not matched to a gene: 6. Germline CDR1 is SNHLY and CDR2 is FYNNEI. There are 18 residues in the CDR3. The CDR3 bases are TGTGCCAGCAGTGAGGCTAGCGGGAGGGCCCCCTCCTACAATGAGCAGTTCTTC. The encoded protein is CASSEASGRAPSYNEQFF.

The chain joins TRBV6-6 to TRBJ2-7, with TRBD2 matching over 12 bases. The V and J ends lost 4 bases and 4 bases, in that order; junction bases with no gene match: 8. This CDR3 has 16 residues. Germline CDR1 is MNHNY and CDR2 is SVGAGI (reference sequence). CDR3 amino acids: CASSSPTSGRVYEQYF. CDR3 coding DNA: TGTGCCAGCAGTTCCCCGACTAGCGGGAGAGTATACGAGCAGTACTTC.

This rearrangement joins TRBV9 to TRBJ2-5; 9 bases line up with TRBD1. The germline V gene encodes CDR1 SGDLS and CDR2 YYNGEE. Trimming removed 4 bases from V and 7 bases from J; junction bases left unmatched: 8. The CDR3 spans 14 residues. The CDR3 nucleotides are TGTGCCAGCAGCCCTCGACAGGGGGTCGGGACCCAGTACTTC. This codes for CASSPRQGVGTQYF.

V is TRBV21-1 and J is TRBJ1-5. TRBV21-1 is reported as a pseudogene. CDR3 length: 13 amino acids. The CDR3 sequence is CASSIECNQPQHF. DNA for the CDR3: TGTGCCAGCAGCATAGAGTGCAATCAGCCCCAGCATTTT.

The chain has TRBV7-3 and TRBJ2-7; D is possibly TRBD1 or TRBD2 (5 bases each). V gave up 5 bases and J gave up 7 bases, with 15 bases separating them. CDR3 length: 13 amino acids. CDR1 is SGHTA, CDR2 FQGTGA, per germline. CDR3 sequence reads: CASSGRGASEQYF. For the CDR3, the DNA is TGTGCCAGCAGCGGTCGAGGGGCCTCGGAGCAGTACTTC.

This clone was found once. DNA for the CDR3: TGTGCCAGCACAAGGAGTGGAGACCCCTACGAGCAGTACTTC. This codes for CASTRSGDPYEQYF. This chain joins TRBV6-5 and TRBJ2-7; no clear D. V shed 7 bases and J shed 2 bases, with 15 bases lying between them. The CDR3 contains 14 residues. Germline assignment: CDR1 MNHEY and CDR2 SVGAGI.

J is TRBJ2-7 and V is TRBV4-2; no definite D call. CDR3 size: 12 residues. Trimming left V 1 base short and J 4 bases short, with 5 bases between. The germline V gene has CDR1 LGHNA and CDR2 YNFKEQ. The CDR3 here is CASSQVGYEQYF. CDR3 in DNA: TGTGCCAGCAGCCAAGTCGGGTACGAGCAGTACTTC.

This chain links TRBV3-1 (or the pseudogene TRBV3-2) with TRBJ2-5; TRBD1 matches 10 bases. This CDR3 comprises 14 residues. V dropped 4 bases and J dropped 4; count of bases not matched to a gene: 3. Germline lookup yields CDR1 LGHDT and CDR2 YNNKEL (reference sequence). The CDR3 bases are TGTGCCAGCAGCCCGGGACAGGGGATAGAGACCCAGTACTTC. This encodes CASSPGQGIETQYF.

This rearrangement joins TRBV4-2 to TRBJ2-1, with 11 bases matching TRBD2. The J segment lost 1 base and the V segment lost 4 bases, leaving 12 bases of the junction unmatched. This CDR3 is 19 amino acids long. Germline values: CDR1 LGHNA, CDR2 YNFKEQ. This chain's CDR3 is CASSPAGSGRAGSYNEQFF. CDR3 DNA sequence: TGTGCCAGCAGCCCAGCCGGTAGCGGGAGGGCCGGGTCCTACAATGAGCAGTTCTTC.

The chain uses TRBV27 and TRBJ2-1, with D possibly being TRBD1 or TRBD2 (6 bases each). The CDR3 spans 14 residues. The V end was cut by 2 bases, the J end by 3 bases, with 8 bases between. The germline V gene encodes CDR1 MNHEY and CDR2 SMNVEV (reference sequence). The DNA for the CDR3 is TGTGCCAGCAGTTTAGCGGGACACTACAATGAGCAGTTCTTC. Amino acid sequence: CASSLAGHYNEQFF.

The V and J genes are TRBV5-1 and TRBJ2-7; TRBD2 is a possible D gene (5 bases). There are 14 residues in the CDR3. Trimming removed 0 bases from V and 7 bases from J, with 14 bases in between. The V gene's germline CDR1 is SGHRS and CDR2 YFSETQ. CDR3 loop: CASSLEGHSGEQYF. CDR3 in DNA: TGCGCCAGCAGCTTGGAGGGCCACTCGGGGGAGCAGTACTTC.

This rearrangement joins TRBV2 to TRBJ1-1; D gene uncertain. V was trimmed by 1 base and J by 10 bases, leaving 13 bases between them. The CDR3 extends over 13 amino acids. The V gene's germline CDR1 is SNHLY and CDR2 FYNNEI. CDR3 residues: CASSEGGIEVAFF. The CDR3 DNA reads TGTGCCAGCAGTGAAGGTGGAATCGAGGTAGCTTTCTTT.